This T cell receptor beta chain was identified during a study of shared clonotypes between healthy human individuals. This table comes from immunoSEQ multiplex PCR, and its TCRdb copy is limited to in-frame clones, with some not included. Seen here are around 1.5 million clones, roughly 98% observed once, and the top ten hold around 0.45%. CD45RA+ naive and CD45RA-negative memory subsets were separated from CD4+ cells. The CDR3 spans 15 residues. The V gene's germline CDR1 is SGHTA and CDR2 FQGNSA. V lost 7 bases and J lost 1, with 13 bases in between. The specimen was naive CD4+ T cells sorted from blood. Subset specified: CD45RA+ positively selected. The genes are TRBV7-2 and TRBJ2-2; D ambiguous. The sequence derives from a man aged 25 to 40 in good health. CDR3 coding DNA: TGTGCCAGCATCCCTGATATGGTGAACACCGGGGAGCTGTTTTTT. Encoded protein: CASIPDMVNTGELFF. Together with reference TRBV7-2 and TRBJ2-2, the CDR3 gives the full variable domain: GAGVSQSPSNKVTEKGKDVELRCDPISGHTALYWYRQSLGQGLEFLIYFQGNSAPDKSGLPSDRFSAERTGGSVSTLTIQRTQQEDSAVYLCASIPDMVNTGELFFGEGSRLTVL.